The next 31 T cell receptor beta chains were all read from a single sample in a study of blood T cell repertoires in COVID-19. Some clones are missing from TCRdb's copy, which holds only in-frame ones; the method was immunoSEQ multiplex PCR. The sample yields fewer than 200,000 clones, around 85% seen once. The specimen sequenced was peripheral blood. These receptors were collected from a woman aged 55-69 years with acute or convalescent COVID-19.

This clone has just a few counts. The gene calls are TRBV9 and TRBJ2-2; no firm D call. Germline CDR1 is SGDLS and CDR2 is YYNGEE. CDR3 length: 15 amino acids. V lost 1 base and J lost 2, with 9 bases in between. In DNA, the CDR3 is TGTGCCAGCAGCGTAACTCCTTTTAACACCGGGGAGCTGTTTTTT. This sequence encodes CASSVTPFNTGELFF. The full variable domain, rest sourced from reference TRBV9 and TRBJ2-2, is DSGVTQTPKHLITATGQRVTLRCSPRSGDLSVYWYQQSLDQGLQFLIQYYNGEERAKGNILERFSAQQFPDLHSELNLSSLELGDSALYFCASSVTPFNTGELFFGEGSRLTVL.

This chain links TRBV29-1 with TRBJ2-5; TRBD2 might be the D (6 bases). The CDR3 is 12 amino acids. V lost 7 bases to trimming and J lost 5 bases, with 14 bases between them. The germline CDR1 and CDR2 sequences are SQVTM and ANQGSEA. DNA for the CDR3: TGCAGCGCCCAGGGACTGGGGGAGACCCAGTACTTC. Translation: CSAQGLGETQYF. Full variable domain (outside the CDR3, taken from reference TRBV29-1 and TRBJ2-5): SAVISQKPSRDICQRGTSLTIQCQVDSQVTMMFWYRQQPGQSLTLIATANQGSEATYESGFVIDKFPISRPNLTFSTLTVSNMSPEDSSIYLCSAQGLGETQYFGPGTRLLVL.

This chain links TRBV21-1 with TRBJ2-1; no check of the table's D call, TRBD2, against the DNA was made. TRBV21-1 is an annotated pseudogene. This CDR3 is built from 20 residues. The CDR3 nucleotides are TGTGCCAGCGATGGGATGGGACTAGCGGGAGGGGCTAGCTCCTACAATGAGCAGTTCTTC. Residues: CASDGMGLAGGASSYNEQFF.

This rearrangement joins TRBV29-1 to TRBJ2-1, with 8 bases aligning to TRBD1. The trim removed 6 bases at V and 7 bases at J, leaving 8 bases unmatched. This CDR3 contains 13 residues. The germline gives CDR1 SQVTM, CDR2 ANQGSEA. The CDR3 region is CSVGRDRRNEQFF. CDR3 bases: TGCAGCGTCGGTAGGGACAGGAGGAATGAGCAGTTCTTC.

This clone was detected only once. The genes are TRBV5-6 and TRBJ1-5, with unresolved D. This CDR3 has 16 amino acids. Looked up from germline, CDR1 is SGHDT and CDR2 is YYEEEE. V lost 4 bases and J lost 0, with 14 bases in between. The CDR3 coding sequence is TGTGCCAGCAGCCGCCAGCGCCTGGATAGCAATCAGCCCCAGCATTTT. Its protein product is CASSRQRLDSNQPQHF. Full variable domain (remainder filled in from reference TRBV5-6 and TRBJ1-5): DAGVTQSPTHLIKTRGQQVTLRCSPKSGHDTVSWYQQALGQGPQFIFQYYEEEERQRGNFPDRFSGHQFPNYSSELNVNALLLGDSALYLCASSRQRLDSNQPQHFGDGTRLSIL.

The chain combines TRBV7-3 with TRBJ2-2, with a possible D match to TRBD1 (8 bases). Per germline, CDR1 SGHTA and CDR2 FQGTGA. V was shortened by 5 bases and J by 6 bases, with 13 bases between the two germline ends. The CDR3 has 14 residues. The CDR3 sequence: CASSRGDRPGELFF. As DNA, the CDR3 is TGTGCCAGCAGCCGGGGGGACAGGCCCGGGGAGCTGTTTTTT.

The rearrangement joins TRBV6-5 to TRBJ2-7, with 9 nucleotides matching TRBD1. CDR1 and CDR2 (germline): MNHEY, SVGAGI. The CDR3 has 16 residues. After removal of 2 bases from V and 3 bases from J, the junction contained 8 bases not matched to a gene. CDR3 sequence: CASSYALTGGYYEQYF. The CDR3 nucleotides are TGTGCCAGCAGTTACGCTCTGACAGGGGGGTACTACGAGCAGTACTTC.

The chain is built from TRBV10-1 and TRBJ2-7; 11 nucleotides align to TRBD2. CDR3 length: 16 amino acids. Per germline, CDR1 WNHNN and CDR2 SYGVQD (reference sequence). The V gene end was trimmed by 7 bases and the J gene end by 2 bases; junction bases not matched to a gene: 10. The chain's CDR3 is CASTIHGTSGAYEQYF. Here the CDR3 DNA reads TGCGCCAGCACTATACATGGGACTAGCGGTGCCTACGAGCAGTACTTC.

The rearrangement links TRBV2 to TRBJ1-1; unclear D gene. The CDR3 is 14 residues long. CDR1 and CDR2 from the germline V gene are SNHLY and FYNNEI. Trimming pared 3 bases from V and 3 bases from J, leaving 11 bases between. In nucleotides, the CDR3 is TGTGCCAGCAGTGATGCGGGGAAGTACACTGAAGCTTTCTTT. Amino acids: CASSDAGKYTEAFF.

CDR3 in DNA: TGTGCCAGCAGCTTGGGAGGACAGAAAAACATTCAGTACTTC. It is translated as CASSLGGQKNIQYF. The chain uses TRBV5-4 and TRBJ2-4; maybe TRBD1 (6 bases). This CDR3 has 14 amino acids. Germline-derived CDR1 and CDR2 are SGHNT and YYREEE (reference sequence). Trimming took off 0 bases at V and 4 bases at J, with 8 bases between the two ends. Drawing the rest from reference TRBV5-4 and TRBJ2-4, the complete variable domain is ETGVTQSPTHLIKTRGQQVTLRCSSQSGHNTVSWYQQALGQGPQFIFQYYREEENGRGNFPPRFSGLQFPNYSSELNVNALELDDSALYLCASSLGGQKNIQYFGAGTRLSVL.

This rearrangement joins TRBV28 to TRBJ1-2, with 8 bases lining up with TRBD1. CDR3 length: 14 residues. Losses at the gene ends were 1 base for V and 8 bases for J; bases not matched to a gene: 6. The germline V gene has CDR1 MDHEN and CDR2 SYDVKM. The CDR3 DNA reads as TGTGCCAGCAGTTTATACCAGGGGGCGAAAGGCTACACCTTC. Translation: CASSLYQGAKGYTF.

This chain connects TRBV4-1 to TRBJ1-1; 7 nucleotides align to TRBD1. J gave up 10 bases and V 6 bases, and 11 bases lay outside the gene matches. The CDR3 consists of 13 residues. Germline CDR1 is MGHRA and CDR2 is YSYEKL. In nucleotides, the CDR3 is TGCGCCAGCAGGCCCATAGGGGGCTCGGGAGCTTTCTTT. Residues: CASRPIGGSGAFF.

The genes are TRBV15 and TRBJ2-6; 7 positions agree with TRBD2. Trimming at V came to 3 bases and at J to 0 bases, leaving 17 bases not matched to a gene. This CDR3 is built from 21 residues. In germline, CDR1 is LNHNV, CDR2 YYDKDF (reference sequence). As DNA, the CDR3 is TGTGCCACCAGCAGCCCCCATGGGGGAGGGCTACCTAGCTCTGGGGCCAACGTCCTGACTTTC. Residues: CATSSPHGGGLPSSGANVLTF.

The chain links TRBV6-6 to TRBJ2-3, with D perhaps TRBD2 (5 bases). Germline V gene lookup returns CDR1 MNHNY and CDR2 SVGAGI (reference sequence). CDR3 length equals 13 residues. V lost 0 bases and J lost 8, with 9 bases in between. The CDR3: CASSYSMAGTQYF. The CDR3 coding sequence is TGTGCCAGCAGTTACTCGATGGCGGGTACGCAGTATTTT.

The CDR3: CASSLGGEQGIGEKLFF. CDR3 nucleotides: TGTGCCAGCAGCTTAGGAGGGGAACAGGGGATTGGTGAAAAACTGTTTTTT. The chain carries TRBV5-5 and TRBJ1-4, with 7 bases aligning to TRBD1. J was trimmed by 7 bases and V by 2 bases; bases with no gene match: 14. CDR3 length: 17 residues. CDR1 and CDR2 (germline): SGHKS, YYEKEE (reference sequence).

This clone was seen a single time. V usage is TRBV14 and J usage is TRBJ2-1; weak D call: TRBD1 (6 bases). V was shortened by 4 bases and J by 11 bases, with 15 bases between the two germline ends. The CDR3 spans 13 residues. Germline CDR1 and CDR2: SGHDN and FVKESK. This CDR3 reads CASSPSKGGKQFF. The CDR3 nucleotides are TGTGCCAGCAGCCCCTCAAAAGGGGGAAAGCAGTTCTTC. Supplemented by reference TRBV14 and TRBJ2-1, the full variable domain reads EAGVTQFPSHSVIEKGQTVTLRCDPISGHDNLYWYRRVMGKEIKFLLHFVKESKQDESGMPNNRFLAERTGGTYSTLKVQPAELEDSGVYFCASSPSKGGKQFFGPGTRLTVL.

The chain has TRBV10-1 and TRBJ2-1; weak D call: TRBD1 (6 bases). Trimming took 5 bases from V and 4 from J, leaving 9 bases between them. The CDR3 is made up of 13 amino acids. The germline V gene encodes CDR1 WNHNN and CDR2 SYGVQD (reference sequence). CDR3 nucleotides: TGCGCCAGCAGTTCGGACAGTTACAATGAGCAGTTCTTC. Its translation: CASSSDSYNEQFF.

The gene calls are TRBV11-3 and TRBJ2-1, with D maybe TRBD2 (6 bases). V lost 9 bases and J 4 bases, leaving 13 bases between the germline ends. The CDR3 consists of 13 residues. The germline gives CDR1 SGHNT, CDR2 YENEEA. The CDR3 coding sequence is TGTGCCAGTGCGGGCGGGGTTTACAATGAGCAGTTCTTC. Protein product: CASAGGVYNEQFF.

This rearrangement joins TRBV6-5 to TRBJ1-1, with D perhaps matching TRBD1 (5 bases). The CDR3 is made up of 14 amino acids. Germline-derived CDR1 and CDR2 are MNHEY and SVGAGI. Between the trimmed V and J ends, which lost 0 bases and 4 bases, there was a span of 9 bases. This chain's CDR3 is CASSYSGQGTEAFF. The DNA for the CDR3 is TGTGCCAGCAGTTACTCAGGGCAGGGCACTGAAGCTTTCTTT.

The chain has TRBV7-2 and TRBJ1-2, with D unresolved. The CDR3 length is 15 residues. Germline V gene sequence: CDR1 SGHTA, CDR2 FQGNSA. The V end lost 3 bases, the J end lost 3 bases, and 14 bases lay between the germline ends. CDR3: CASSFSRFRDYGYTF. The DNA of the CDR3 is TGTGCCAGCAGCTTTTCACGTTTTAGAGACTATGGCTACACCTTC.

This clone showed up just once. The V and J genes are TRBV6-6 and TRBJ1-2; possibly TRBD1 for D (5 bases). CDR3 length: 15 amino acids. The germline gives CDR1 MNHNY, CDR2 SVGAGI (reference sequence). Trimming removed 2 bases from V and 3 bases from J, with 13 bases in between. This CDR3 is CASSYVSRAYYGYTF. The CDR3 nucleotides read TGTGCCAGCAGTTACGTGAGCAGGGCCTACTATGGCTACACCTTC.

The chain combines TRBV10-3 with TRBJ1-2, with 7 nucleotides matching TRBD1. The V and J ends lost 8 bases and 3 bases, in that order; junction bases with no gene match: 12. Germline values: CDR1 ENHRY, CDR2 SYGVKD. The CDR3 length is 15 residues. CDR3 bases: TGTGCCATCGCCACAGGGGCCCCCGGGCACTATGGCTACACCTTC. It codes for CAIATGAPGHYGYTF.

The V call is TRBV19, the J call TRBJ1-1; TRBD1 agrees at 9 bases. The CDR3 covers 13 residues. J was trimmed by 5 bases and V by 5 bases; bases with no gene match: 3. Germline lookup yields CDR1 LNHDA and CDR2 SQIVND (reference sequence). CDR3 protein: CASSHRGRTEAFF. The CDR3 DNA reads as TGTGCCAGTAGTCACAGGGGGCGGACTGAAGCTTTCTTT.

The genes are TRBV10-1 and TRBJ2-2; TRBD1 matches 10 bases. There are 18 residues in the CDR3. The V gene end was trimmed by 4 bases and the J gene end by 8 bases; junction bases not matched to a gene: 16. Germline V gene sequence: CDR1 WNHNN, CDR2 SYGVQD (reference sequence). The CDR3 sequence is CASSGTGGVFPLAGELFF. The CDR3 coding sequence is TGCGCCAGCAGTGGGACAGGGGGAGTATTCCCACTGGCGGGGGAGCTGTTTTTT.

The sample holds one count of this clone. V gene TRBV3-1 (or the pseudogene TRBV3-2) combines with J gene TRBJ1-2, with 8 bases identical to TRBD1. With V trimmed by 1 base and J by 7 bases, 5 bases remained unmatched. This CDR3 is built from 14 residues. Germline V gene data show CDR1 as LGHDT and CDR2 as YNNKEL (reference sequence). The CDR3 DNA reads TGTGCCAGCAGCCAAGGACAGGGGAAAGCTGGCTACACCTTC. Translated: CASSQGQGKAGYTF.

V usage is TRBV6-5 and J usage is TRBJ2-2; no clear D. Deletions cut 7 bases from V and 1 base from J, with 7 bases between. CDR1 and CDR2 from the germline V gene are MNHEY and SVGAGI. This CDR3 region has 13 residues. DNA of the CDR3: TGTGCCAGCAAGAGAGAGAACACCGGGGAGCTGTTTTTT. This codes for CASKRENTGELFF.

The rearrangement joins TRBV18 to TRBJ1-4, with 9 bases matching TRBD1. The CDR3 extends over 15 amino acids. Trimming at V came to 3 bases and at J to 5 bases, leaving 4 bases not matched to a gene. The germline CDR1 and CDR2 sequences are KGHSH and LQKENI. The CDR3 DNA is TGTGCCAGCTCACCGACAGGGGGAAAAAATGAAAAACTGTTTTTT. Its translation is CASSPTGGKNEKLFF. The whole variable domain, filled in from reference TRBV18 and TRBJ1-4, reads NAGVMQNPRHLVRRRGQEARLRCSPMKGHSHVYWYRQLPEEGLKFMVYLQKENIIDESGMPKERFSAEFPKEGPSILRIQQVVRGDSAAYFCASSPTGGKNEKLFFGSGTQLSVL.

J is TRBJ2-1 and V is TRBV24-1; 11 nucleotides line up with TRBD2. Germline CDR1 is KGHDR and CDR2 is SFDVKD. Unmatched junction bases numbered 4, after V lost 3 bases and J lost 10 bases. The CDR3 contains 14 residues. CDR3 DNA sequence: TGTGCCACCAGTGATCCAGGGACTAGCGGAGAGCAGTTCTTC. Protein: CATSDPGTSGEQFF.

This chain joins TRBV7-2 and TRBJ2-1; D is unresolved. Trimming stripped 4 bases from V and 5 bases from J, with 9 bases between. Germline V gives CDR1 SGHTA, CDR2 FQGNSA. This CDR3 spans 13 amino acids. Here the CDR3 reads CASSSQMDNEQFF. The CDR3 DNA follows: TGTGCCAGCAGCTCCCAGATGGACAATGAGCAGTTCTTC.

The DNA of the CDR3 is TGTGCCAGCAGTGAAGACCCAGCTAACTATGGCTACACCTTC. It translates to CASSEDPANYGYTF. This sequence joins TRBV2 and TRBJ1-2; unclear D gene. Germline-derived CDR1 and CDR2 are SNHLY and FYNNEI. The CDR3 is 14 residues long. V was cut by 1 base and J by 0 bases, with 6 bases left in between.

A single count supports this clone. The V and J genes are TRBV24-1 and TRBJ2-5; D perhaps matches TRBD2 (6 bases). Germline V gene data show CDR1 as KGHDR and CDR2 as SFDVKD. Trimming stripped 5 bases from V and 5 bases from J, with 20 bases between. The CDR3 totals 16 residues. The CDR3 protein is CATSGGLLARGETQYF. The DNA of the CDR3 is TGTGCCACCAGTGGTGGGCTACTAGCTCGCGGTGAGACCCAGTACTTC.